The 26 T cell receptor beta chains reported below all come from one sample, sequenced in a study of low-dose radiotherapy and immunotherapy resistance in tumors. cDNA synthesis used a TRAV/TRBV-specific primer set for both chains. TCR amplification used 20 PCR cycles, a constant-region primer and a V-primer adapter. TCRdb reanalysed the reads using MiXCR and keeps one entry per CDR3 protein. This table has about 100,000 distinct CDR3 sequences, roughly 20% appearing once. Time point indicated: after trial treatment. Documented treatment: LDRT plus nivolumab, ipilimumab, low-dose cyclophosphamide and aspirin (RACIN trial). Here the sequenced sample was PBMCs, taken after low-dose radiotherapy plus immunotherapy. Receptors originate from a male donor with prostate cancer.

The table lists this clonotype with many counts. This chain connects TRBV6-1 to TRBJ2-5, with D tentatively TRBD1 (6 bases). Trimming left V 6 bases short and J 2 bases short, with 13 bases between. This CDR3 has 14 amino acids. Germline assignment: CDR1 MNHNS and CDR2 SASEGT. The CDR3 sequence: CASSPDRYQETQYF. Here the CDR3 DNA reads TGTGCCAGCAGCCCAGACAGGTATCAAGAGACCCAGTACTTC.

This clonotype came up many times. Here the CDR3 DNA reads TGTGCCAGCACCTACTCGGAGGGTCCCACCGGGGAGCTGTTTTTT. It translates to CASTYSEGPTGELFF. This chain connects TRBV6-5 to TRBJ2-2, with D perhaps matching TRBD2 (6 bases). V was trimmed by 7 bases and J by 4 bases, leaving 16 bases between them. The germline CDR1 and CDR2 sequences are MNHEY and SVGAGI. This CDR3 spans 15 amino acids.

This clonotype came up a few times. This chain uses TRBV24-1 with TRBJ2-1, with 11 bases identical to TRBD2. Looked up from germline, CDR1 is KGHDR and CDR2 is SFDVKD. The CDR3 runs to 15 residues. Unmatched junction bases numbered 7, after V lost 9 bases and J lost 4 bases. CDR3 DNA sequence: TGTGCCACCGGACCCGCTAGCGGGAGGTACAATGAGCAGTTCTTC. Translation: CATGPASGRYNEQFF.

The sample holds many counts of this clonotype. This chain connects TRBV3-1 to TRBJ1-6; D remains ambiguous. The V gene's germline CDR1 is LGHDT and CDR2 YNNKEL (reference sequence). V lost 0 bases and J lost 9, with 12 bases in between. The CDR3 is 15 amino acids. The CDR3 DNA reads TGTGCCAGCAGCCAAGATCGGAAGAGTTCTTCACCCCTCCACTTT. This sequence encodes CASSQDRKSSSPLHF.

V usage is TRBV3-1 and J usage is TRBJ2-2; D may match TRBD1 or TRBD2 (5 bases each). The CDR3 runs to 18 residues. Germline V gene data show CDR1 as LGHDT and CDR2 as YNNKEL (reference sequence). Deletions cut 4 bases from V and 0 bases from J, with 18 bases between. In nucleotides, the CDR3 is TGTGCCAGCAGCCCCGCTGGGGGTGAAAAACCGAACACCGGGGAGCTGTTTTTT. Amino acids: CASSPAGGEKPNTGELFF. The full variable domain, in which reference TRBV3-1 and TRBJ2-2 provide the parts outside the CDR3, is DTAVSQTPKYLVTQMGNDKSIKCEQNLGHDTMYWYKQDSKKFLKIMFSYNNKELIINETVPNRFSPKSPDKAHLNLHINSLELGDSAVYFCASSPAGGEKPNTGELFFGEGSRLTVL.

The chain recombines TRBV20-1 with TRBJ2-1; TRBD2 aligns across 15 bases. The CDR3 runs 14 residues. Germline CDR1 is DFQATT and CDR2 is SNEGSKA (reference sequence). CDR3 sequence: CKLGTSGGYNEQFF. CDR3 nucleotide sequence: TGCAAACTAGGGACTAGCGGGGGGTACAATGAGCAGTTCTTC.

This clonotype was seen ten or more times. The CDR3 sequence is CASSLGLAGPPRQFF. Here the CDR3 DNA reads TGTGCCAGCAGCTTAGGGCTAGCGGGTCCACCTCGGCAGTTCTTC. V usage is TRBV11-2 and J usage is TRBJ2-1; 8 bases map to TRBD2. The trim removed 1 base at V and 12 bases at J, leaving 11 bases unmatched. There are 15 residues in the CDR3. In germline, CDR1 is SGHAT, CDR2 FQNNGV.

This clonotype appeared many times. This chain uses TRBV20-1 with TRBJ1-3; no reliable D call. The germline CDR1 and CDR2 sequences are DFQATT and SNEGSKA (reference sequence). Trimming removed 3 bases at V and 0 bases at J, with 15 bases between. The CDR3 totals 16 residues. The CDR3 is CSASTSTDFSGNTIYF. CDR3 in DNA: TGCAGTGCTAGTACGTCAACGGACTTCTCTGGAAACACCATATATTTT.

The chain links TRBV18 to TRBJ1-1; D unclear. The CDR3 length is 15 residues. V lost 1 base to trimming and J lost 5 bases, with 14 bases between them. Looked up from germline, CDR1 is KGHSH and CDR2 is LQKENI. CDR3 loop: CASSPRKEGRTEAFF. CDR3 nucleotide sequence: TGTGCCAGCTCACCACGAAAAGAAGGGAGGACTGAAGCTTTCTTT.

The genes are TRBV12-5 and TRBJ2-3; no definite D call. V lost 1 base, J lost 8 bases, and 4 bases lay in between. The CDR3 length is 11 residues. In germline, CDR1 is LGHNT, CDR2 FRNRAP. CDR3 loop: CASGLAGTQYF. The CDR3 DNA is TGTGCTAGTGGTTTGGCGGGTACGCAGTATTTT.

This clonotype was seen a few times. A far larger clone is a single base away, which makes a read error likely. CDR3 loop: CVSSPDRSYEQYF. The CDR3 bases are TGTGTCAGCAGCCCAGACCGCTCCTACGAGCAGTACTTC. The chain recombines TRBV7-9 with TRBJ2-7; no clear D gene. The CDR3 spans 13 residues. The germline V gene has CDR1 SEHNR and CDR2 FQNEAQ (reference sequence).

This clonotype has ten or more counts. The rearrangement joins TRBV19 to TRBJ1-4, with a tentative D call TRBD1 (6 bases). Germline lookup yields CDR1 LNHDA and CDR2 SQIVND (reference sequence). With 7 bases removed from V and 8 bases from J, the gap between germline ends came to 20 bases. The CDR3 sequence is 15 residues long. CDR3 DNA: TGTGCCAGTACACCCACCGGGACATTAATCGAAAAACTGTTTTTT. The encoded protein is CASTPTGTLIEKLFF.

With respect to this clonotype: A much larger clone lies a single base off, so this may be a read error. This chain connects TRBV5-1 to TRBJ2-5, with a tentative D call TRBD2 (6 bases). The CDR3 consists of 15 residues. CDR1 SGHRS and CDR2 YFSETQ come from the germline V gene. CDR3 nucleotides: TGCGCCAGCGGCTTGTTTAGTTTCGGGGGAGAGACCCAGTACTTC. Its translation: CASGLFSFGGETQYF.

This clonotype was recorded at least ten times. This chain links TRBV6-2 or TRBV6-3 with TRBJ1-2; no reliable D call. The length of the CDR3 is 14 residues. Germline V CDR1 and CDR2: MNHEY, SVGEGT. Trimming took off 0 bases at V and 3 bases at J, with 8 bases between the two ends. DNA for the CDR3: TGTGCCAGCAGTTACTCGATATCCCACTATGGCTACACCTTC. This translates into CASSYSISHYGYTF.

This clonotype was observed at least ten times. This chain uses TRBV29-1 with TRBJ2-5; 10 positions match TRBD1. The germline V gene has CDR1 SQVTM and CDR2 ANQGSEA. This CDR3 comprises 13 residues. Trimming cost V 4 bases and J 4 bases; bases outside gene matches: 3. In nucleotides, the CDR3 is TGCAGCGTTGTAGACAGGGGGCTAGAGACCCAGTACTTC. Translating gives CSVVDRGLETQYF.

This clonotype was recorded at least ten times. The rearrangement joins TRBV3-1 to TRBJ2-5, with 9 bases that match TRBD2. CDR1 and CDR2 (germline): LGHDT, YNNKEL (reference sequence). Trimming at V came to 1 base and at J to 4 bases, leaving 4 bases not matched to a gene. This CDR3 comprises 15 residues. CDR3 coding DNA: TGTGCCAGCAGCCAAGTCCGCGGGGGGGCAGAGACCCAGTACTTC. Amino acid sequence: CASSQVRGGAETQYF.

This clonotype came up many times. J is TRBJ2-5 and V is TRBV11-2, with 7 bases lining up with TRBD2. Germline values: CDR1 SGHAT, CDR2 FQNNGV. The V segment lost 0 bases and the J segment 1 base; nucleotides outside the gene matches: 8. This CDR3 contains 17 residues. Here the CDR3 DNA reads TGTGCCAGCAGCTTAGACGAGCGGGGTCCCCTCCAAGAGACCCAGTACTTC. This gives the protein CASSLDERGPLQETQYF.

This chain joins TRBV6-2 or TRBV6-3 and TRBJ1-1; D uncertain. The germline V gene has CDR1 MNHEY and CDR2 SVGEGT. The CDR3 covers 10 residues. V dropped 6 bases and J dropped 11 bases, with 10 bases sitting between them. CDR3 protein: CASSLVVAFF. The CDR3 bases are TGTGCCAGCAGCCTAGTGGTTGCTTTCTTT.

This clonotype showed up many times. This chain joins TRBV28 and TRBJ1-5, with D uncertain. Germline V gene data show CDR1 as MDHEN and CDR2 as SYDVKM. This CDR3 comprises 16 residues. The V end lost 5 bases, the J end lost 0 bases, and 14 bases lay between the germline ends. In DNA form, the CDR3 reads TGTGCCAGCAGTATCTCCGGGAAGGATAGCAATCAGCCCCAGCATTTT. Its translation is CASSISGKDSNQPQHF.

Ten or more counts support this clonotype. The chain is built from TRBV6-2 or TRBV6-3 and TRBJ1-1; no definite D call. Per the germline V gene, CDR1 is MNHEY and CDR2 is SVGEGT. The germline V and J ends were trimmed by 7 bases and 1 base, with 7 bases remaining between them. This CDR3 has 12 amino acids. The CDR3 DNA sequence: TGTGCCAGCATCGGACCGAACACTGAAGCTTTCTTT. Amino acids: CASIGPNTEAFF.

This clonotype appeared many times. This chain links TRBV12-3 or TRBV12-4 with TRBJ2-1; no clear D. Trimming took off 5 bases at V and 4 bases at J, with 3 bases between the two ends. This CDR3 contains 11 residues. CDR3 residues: CASSQYNEQFF. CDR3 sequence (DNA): TGTGCCAGCAGTCAGTACAATGAGCAGTTCTTC.

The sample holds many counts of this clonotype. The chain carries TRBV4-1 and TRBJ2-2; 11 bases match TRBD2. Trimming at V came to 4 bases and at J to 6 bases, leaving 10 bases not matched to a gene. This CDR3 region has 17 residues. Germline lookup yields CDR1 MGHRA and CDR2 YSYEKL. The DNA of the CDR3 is TGCGCCAGCAGCCGGGGACTAGCGGAGGCCATTGCCGGGGAGCTGTTTTTT. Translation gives CASSRGLAEAIAGELFF.

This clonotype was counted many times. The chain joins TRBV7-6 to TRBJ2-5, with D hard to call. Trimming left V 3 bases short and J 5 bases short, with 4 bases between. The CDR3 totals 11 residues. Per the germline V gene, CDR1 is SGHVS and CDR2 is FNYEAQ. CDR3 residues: CASSFSETQYF. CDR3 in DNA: TGTGCCAGCAGCTTTAGTGAGACCCAGTACTTC.

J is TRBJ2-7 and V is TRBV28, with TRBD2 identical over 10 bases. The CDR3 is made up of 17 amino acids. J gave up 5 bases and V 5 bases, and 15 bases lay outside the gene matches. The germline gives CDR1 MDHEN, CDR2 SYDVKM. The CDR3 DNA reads TGTGCCAGCAGTCCGCTAGCGGGTGTAGCGGGAGGCGACGAGCAGTACTTC. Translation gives CASSPLAGVAGGDEQYF.

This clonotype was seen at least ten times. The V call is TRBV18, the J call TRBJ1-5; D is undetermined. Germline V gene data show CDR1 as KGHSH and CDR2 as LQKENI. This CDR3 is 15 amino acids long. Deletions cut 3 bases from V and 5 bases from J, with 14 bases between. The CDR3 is CASSPPNSGDQPQHF. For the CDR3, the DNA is TGTGCCAGCTCACCTCCCAATTCCGGCGATCAGCCCCAGCATTTT.

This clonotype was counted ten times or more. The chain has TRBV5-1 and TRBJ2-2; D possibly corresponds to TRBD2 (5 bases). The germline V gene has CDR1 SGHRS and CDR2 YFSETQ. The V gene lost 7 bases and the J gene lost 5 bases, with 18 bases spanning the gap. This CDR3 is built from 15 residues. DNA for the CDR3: TGCGCCAGCTTCGCCGGGAACTTGGGGACCGGGGAGCTGTTTTTT. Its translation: CASFAGNLGTGELFF.